The 12 T cell receptor beta chains reported below all come from one sample, sequenced in a study of blood T cell repertoires in COVID-19. Sequencing was performed with immunoSEQ multiplex PCR; in TCRdb, only in-frame clones are kept and a portion is missing. Here the sample spans about 200,000 clones, 87% being singletons. The sample taken for sequencing was peripheral blood. The receptors stem from a man in his fifties or sixties with active or convalescent COVID-19.

This clone was counted a single time. The rearrangement uses TRBV19 and TRBJ1-6; D gene unclear. The CDR3 is 12 residues long. V shed 4 bases and J shed 14 bases, with 12 bases lying between them. The germline gives CDR1 LNHDA, CDR2 SQIVND (reference sequence). The CDR3 protein is CASSNRRWALHF. CDR3 nucleotides: TGTGCCAGTAGTAATAGGAGATGGGCCCTCCACTTT.

This clone has more than one count but fewer than ten. The V gene is TRBV29-1, the J gene TRBJ1-2; D may be TRBD1 (6 bases). The CDR3 sequence is 13 residues long. The germline V and J ends were trimmed by 7 bases and 4 bases, with 16 bases remaining between them. Germline CDR1 SQVTM, CDR2 ANQGSEA. CDR3 in amino acids: CSAGKQGLYGYTF. As DNA, the CDR3 is TGCAGCGCGGGGAAACAGGGTCTCTATGGCTACACCTTC.

This chain uses TRBV10-3 with TRBJ2-2; 14 bases line up with TRBD2. Trimming took 10 bases from V and 6 from J; bases not matched to a gene: 4. The CDR3 length is 14 residues. From germline, CDR1 is ENHRY and CDR2 SYGVKD. The CDR3 sequence: CASRTSGGPGELFF. The CDR3 DNA is TGTGCCAGCCGGACTAGCGGGGGGCCCGGGGAGCTGTTTTTT.

The rearrangement links TRBV4-1 to TRBJ2-3; D remains ambiguous. CDR1 MGHRA and CDR2 YSYEKL come from the germline V gene. The germline V and J ends were trimmed by 0 bases and 8 bases, with 15 bases remaining between them. The CDR3 spans 15 residues. The CDR3 nucleotides are TGCGCCAGCAGCCAAGATGAGGCTCCGGAAGCTACGCAGTATTTT. This encodes CASSQDEAPEATQYF.

This clone appeared a few times. The rearrangement uses TRBV14 and TRBJ1-2; TRBD1 is a possible D gene (5 bases). Trimming left V 4 bases short and J 5 bases short, with 11 bases between. CDR1 and CDR2 (germline): SGHDN, FVKESK. This CDR3 region has 13 residues. This CDR3 is CASSPGGSYGYTF. CDR3 in DNA: TGTGCCAGCAGCCCGGGGGGATCGTATGGCTACACCTTC.

CDR3 in amino acids: CASSSYVHWNTEAFF. CDR3 DNA sequence: TGTGCCAGCAGTTCTTACGTTCACTGGAACACTGAAGCTTTCTTT. The gene calls are TRBV6-5 and TRBJ1-1; D not certain. Germline lookup yields CDR1 MNHEY and CDR2 SVGAGI. CDR3 length equals 15 residues. The V end lost 4 bases, the J end lost 1 base, and 13 bases lay between the germline ends.

The chain uses TRBV24-1 and TRBJ2-5, with TRBD1 identical over 9 bases. This CDR3 spans 16 amino acids. The trim removed 4 bases at V and 4 bases at J, leaving 9 bases unmatched. Germline assignment: CDR1 KGHDR and CDR2 SFDVKD. CDR3 in DNA: TGTGCCACCAGTGACCCCAGAGGACAGGGGACAGAGACCCAGTACTTC. Its translation: CATSDPRGQGTETQYF.

This chain links TRBV6-5 with TRBJ1-5; TRBD1 is a possible D gene (6 bases). CDR3 length: 14 residues. Trimming took 6 bases from V and 1 from J, leaving 10 bases between them. The germline CDR1 and CDR2 sequences are MNHEY and SVGAGI. CDR3 loop: CASSEGGSNQPQHF. The CDR3 bases are TGTGCCAGCAGCGAGGGGGGGAGCAATCAGCCCCAGCATTTT.

The chain recombines TRBV5-1 with TRBJ2-7; maybe TRBD1 (5 bases). This CDR3 is built from 14 residues. V lost 4 bases and J lost 2, with 13 bases in between. The germline V gene has CDR1 SGHRS and CDR2 YFSETQ. The CDR3 DNA sequence: TGCGCCAGCAGCGTCAGGGTCCCCCCCTACGAGCAGTACTTC. This encodes CASSVRVPPYEQYF.

This clone was observed a single time. V usage is TRBV11-2 and J usage is TRBJ1-2; 9 bases agree with TRBD1. CDR1 is SGHAT and CDR2 is FQNNGV in the germline V gene. The CDR3 length is 17 residues. The V gene end was trimmed by 5 bases and the J gene end by 3 bases; junction bases not matched to a gene: 13. The CDR3 protein is CASSPSIRTGADYGYTF. DNA of the CDR3: TGTGCCAGCAGCCCTAGTATTAGGACAGGGGCTGACTATGGCTACACCTTC.

The rearrangement links TRBV9 to TRBJ1-3; possibly TRBD1 for D (5 bases). With 0 bases removed from V and 2 bases from J, the gap between germline ends came to 12 bases. The CDR3 is made up of 16 amino acids. The germline V gene encodes CDR1 SGDLS and CDR2 YYNGEE. The CDR3, as DNA: TGTGCCAGCAGCGTAGCTGGAAGGGGCACTGGAAACACCATATATTTT. Its translation: CASSVAGRGTGNTIYF.

The chain is built from TRBV6-5 and TRBJ1-2, with a possible D match to TRBD1 (6 bases). This CDR3 comprises 12 residues. Deletions cut 5 bases from V and 6 bases from J, with 10 bases between. In germline, CDR1 is MNHEY, CDR2 SVGAGI. Written as DNA, the CDR3 is TGTGCCAGCAGTACAGGGCGCAATGGCTACACCTTC. Its protein is CASSTGRNGYTF.